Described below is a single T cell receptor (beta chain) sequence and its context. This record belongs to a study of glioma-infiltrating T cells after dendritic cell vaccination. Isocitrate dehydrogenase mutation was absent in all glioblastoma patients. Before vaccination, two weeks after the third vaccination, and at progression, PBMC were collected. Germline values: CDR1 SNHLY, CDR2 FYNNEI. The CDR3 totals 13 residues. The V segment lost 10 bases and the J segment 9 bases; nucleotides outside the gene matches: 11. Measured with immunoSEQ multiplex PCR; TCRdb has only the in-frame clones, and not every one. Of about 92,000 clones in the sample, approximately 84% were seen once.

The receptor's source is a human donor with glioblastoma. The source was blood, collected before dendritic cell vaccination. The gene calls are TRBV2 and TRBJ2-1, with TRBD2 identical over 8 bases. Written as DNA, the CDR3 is TGTGCCACCTTTGCCCGGGGGGGAGGTGAGCAGTTCTTC. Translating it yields CATFARGGGEQFF.